The entry that follows covers one TCR beta chain sequence. Antigen unknown. The data are from a study of cytomegalovirus exposure and HLA in healthy donors. Study-level findings and limits: Researchers reported from a later analysis that most CMV-associated TCR beta chains appeared HLA-restricted. Analysis was carried out at a later point, and it linked a missense DCLRE1C variant to TCR beta V- and J-gene trimming. Among immune exposure information, only CMV serostatus was available.

PCR amplification relied on 60 Vbeta primers (plus 13 Jbeta primers). TCRdb's table, derived via immunoSEQ multiplex PCR, lists solely in-frame clones and lacks some. The sample consists of over 100,000 clones, around 80% of them appearing once. Germline V gene sequence: CDR1 SGHRS, CDR2 YFSETQ. There are 13 residues in the CDR3. Trimming pared 4 bases from V and 3 bases from J, leaving 9 bases between. Source material: PBMCs. This sequence was found in a young woman in good health and CMV-seropositive. The chain joins TRBV5-1 to TRBJ2-3; weak D call: TRBD2 (5 bases). Written as DNA, the CDR3 is TGCGCCAGCAGCGGGAGTGGGACAGATACGCAGTATTTT. Translated: CASSGSGTDTQYF.